What follows are 14 T cell receptor beta chains derived from one specimen sequenced in a study of OX40 agonist ivuxolimab in advanced cancers. The repertoire was sequenced with immunoSEQ multiplex PCR; TCRdb's copy has only in-frame clones and lacks some. The data contain over 70,000 clones, just under 90% of them singletons. The specimen comprised CD4+ or CD8+ T cells sorted from blood, sampled in a trial of the OX40 agonist ivuxolimab. The source is an adult with an advanced solid tumor such as melanoma, head and neck, liver or kidney cancer.

The J gene is TRBJ2-5, the V gene TRBV5-1, with D possibly called TRBD1 or TRBD2 (5 bases each). The J call may be faulty, since TRBJ2-7 better matches the DNA end. In germline, CDR1 is SGHRS, CDR2 YFSETQ. The CDR3 sequence is 12 residues long. CDR3 sequence (DNA): TGCGCCAGCAGTGTACTTGGGACCGAGCAGTACTTC. Translated: CASSVLGTEQYF.

This clone was seen a single time. CDR3 protein: CASSAEGSGRAYEQYF. Written as DNA, the CDR3 is TGTGCCAGCAGCGCCGAAGGTAGCGGGAGGGCCTACGAGCAGTACTTC. J is TRBJ2-7 and V is TRBV13; 11 bases are a match to TRBD2. CDR1 and CDR2 from the germline V gene are PRHDT and FYEKMQ (reference sequence). J was trimmed by 2 bases and V by 5 bases; bases with no gene match: 8. The CDR3 is 16 residues long. Supplemented by reference TRBV13 and TRBJ2-7, the full variable domain reads AAGVIQSPRHLIKEKRETATLKCYPIPRHDTVYWYQQGPGQDPQFLISFYEKMQSDKGSIPDRFSAQQFSDYHSELNMSSLELGDSALYFCASSAEGSGRAYEQYFGPGTRLTVT.

This chain connects TRBV6-6 to TRBJ1-2; D may be TRBD1 (5 bases). Trimming removed 0 bases from V and 0 bases from J, with 11 bases in between. The V gene's germline CDR1 is MNHNY and CDR2 SVGAGI (reference sequence). CDR3 length equals 16 residues. CDR3 amino acids: CASSYSEDSPNYGYTF. CDR3 bases: TGTGCCAGCAGTTACTCCGAAGACAGCCCTAACTATGGCTACACCTTC.

V usage is TRBV7-2 and J usage is TRBJ2-7; TRBD1 agrees at 7 bases. J gave up 2 bases and V 3 bases, and 1 base lay outside the gene matches. Germline-derived CDR1 and CDR2 are SGHTA and FQGNSA. CDR3 length: 13 amino acids. The CDR3 bases are TGTGCCAGCAGCTTCGACAGGGCCTACGAGCAGTACTTC. Protein: CASSFDRAYEQYF.

J is TRBJ2-3 and V is TRBV4-1; D gene unclear. Trimming took off 0 bases at V and 6 bases at J, with 13 bases between the two ends. Germline CDR1 reads MGHRA; CDR2 reads YSYEKL. The CDR3 sequence is 15 residues long. The CDR3: CASSQDAPRSDTQYF. The DNA of the CDR3 is TGCGCCAGCAGCCAAGATGCCCCTAGATCTGATACGCAGTATTTT.

This sequence joins TRBV19 and TRBJ1-1, with 7 nucleotides matching TRBD1. Losses at the gene ends were 9 bases for V and 0 bases for J; bases not matched to a gene: 10. CDR1 LNHDA and CDR2 SQIVND come from the germline V gene (reference sequence). The CDR3 has 15 residues. The CDR3, as DNA: TGTGCCAGCCAACAGGGGTCCGTTATGAACACTGAAGCTTTCTTT. Its protein product is CASQQGSVMNTEAFF. The full variable domain, rest sourced from reference TRBV19 and TRBJ1-1, is DGGITQSPKYLFRKEGQNVTLSCEQNLNHDAMYWYRQDPGQGLRLIYYSQIVNDFQKGDIAEGYSVSREKKESFPLTVTSAQKNPTAFYLCASQQGSVMNTEAFFGQGTRLTVV.

V is TRBV7-3 and J is TRBJ2-3; TRBD2 matches 9 bases. CDR1 and CDR2 (germline): SGHTA, FQGTGA. The CDR3 length is 16 residues. The trim removed 3 bases at V and 4 bases at J, leaving 8 bases unmatched. The CDR3 DNA sequence: TGTGCCAGCAGCTTCTCTATAGCGGGAGAAGCAGATACGCAGTATTTT. Its translation is CASSFSIAGEADTQYF.

A few counts support this clone. The rearrangement uses TRBV19 and TRBJ2-2; 7 bases line up with TRBD2. Germline assignment: CDR1 LNHDA and CDR2 SQIVND (reference sequence). CDR3 length: 15 residues. Trimming took 3 bases from V and 4 from J; bases not matched to a gene: 5. CDR3: CASSISLAVTGELFF. In DNA form, the CDR3 reads TGTGCCAGTAGTATCAGTCTAGCGGTCACCGGGGAGCTGTTTTTT.

V and J are TRBV9 and TRBJ2-1; 13 bases fit TRBD2. This CDR3 contains 14 residues. J was trimmed by 10 bases and V by 2 bases; bases with no gene match: 3. CDR1 and CDR2 (germline): SGDLS, YYNGEE. For the CDR3, the DNA is TGTGCCAGCAGCGTGGGACTAGCGGGATACGAGCAGTTCTTC. Its translation: CASSVGLAGYEQFF.

The chain employs TRBV14 and TRBJ2-5; possible D gene TRBD1, 6 bases. Trimming shortened V by 7 bases and J by 2 bases, and 17 bases separated the two germline ends. CDR1 is SGHDN, CDR2 FVKESK, per germline. This CDR3 spans 15 amino acids. CDR3 coding DNA: TGTGCCAGCATAGGGGGTATCCGAAATCAAGAGACCCAGTACTTC. It codes for CASIGGIRNQETQYF.

J is TRBJ2-1 and V is TRBV12-5; 12 bases match TRBD2. Trimming cost V 1 base and J 0 bases; bases outside gene matches: 7. The CDR3 runs to 19 residues. Germline CDR1 reads LGHNT; CDR2 reads FRNRAP. The CDR3 nucleotides are TGTGCTAGTGGTTTGGGACTAGCGGGGGCAAGTGGCTCCTACAATGAGCAGTTCTTC. Translated, it gives CASGLGLAGASGSYNEQFF. Full variable domain (rest looked up from reference TRBV12-5 and TRBJ2-1): DARVTQTPRHKVTEMGQEVTMRCQPILGHNTVFWYRQTMMQGLELLAYFRNRAPLDDSGMPKDRFSAEMPDATLATLKIQPSEPRDSAVYFCASGLGLAGASGSYNEQFFGPGTRLTVL.

This chain joins TRBV4-2 and TRBJ2-7, with 14 positions matching TRBD2. After removal of 5 bases from V and 2 bases from J, the junction contained 5 bases not matched to a gene. Per the germline V gene, CDR1 is LGHNA and CDR2 is YNFKEQ. This CDR3 is 16 amino acids long. CDR3 amino acids: CASSLGLAGDTYEQYF. CDR3 in DNA: TGTGCCAGCAGCTTGGGACTAGCGGGGGATACCTACGAGCAGTACTTC.

This sequence joins TRBV28 and TRBJ2-5; 11 nucleotides agree with TRBD2. Germline CDR1 is MDHEN and CDR2 is SYDVKM. Unmatched junction bases numbered 9, after V lost 5 bases and J lost 1 base. CDR3 length equals 17 residues. The chain's CDR3 is CASSPYTGLAAQETQYF. CDR3 DNA sequence: TGTGCCAGCAGTCCGTATACGGGACTAGCGGCCCAAGAGACCCAGTACTTC. Drawing the rest from reference TRBV28 and TRBJ2-5, the complete variable domain is DVKVTQSSRYLVKRTGEKVFLECVQDMDHENMFWYRQDPGLGLRLIYFSYDVKMKEKGDIPEGYSVSREKKERFSLILESASTNQTSMYLCASSPYTGLAAQETQYFGPGTRLLVL.

J is TRBJ2-7 and V is TRBV7-8; maybe TRBD2 (6 bases). The germline V and J ends were trimmed by 4 bases and 0 bases, with 10 bases remaining between them. CDR1 and CDR2 (germline): SGHVS, FQNEAQ. The CDR3 runs 14 residues. The CDR3 is CASSWRASSYEQYF. In nucleotides, the CDR3 is TGTGCCAGCAGCTGGAGGGCCAGCTCCTACGAGCAGTACTTC. The full variable domain, with the rest looked up from reference TRBV7-8 and TRBJ2-7, is GAGVSQSPRYKVAKRGQDVALRCDPISGHVSLFWYQQALGQGPEFLTYFQNEAQLDKSGLPSDRFFAERPEGSVSTLKIQRTQQEDSAVYLCASSWRASSYEQYFGPGTRLTVT.